Below are 31 T cell receptor beta chains sequenced from a single sample in a study of T cells in Graves' hyperthyroidism and ophthalmopathy. Researchers amplified the TCR beta CDR3 regions from RNA transcripts. The HTBI primer set was used in a first-round RT-PCR of the TCR CDR3. TCRdb reanalysed the multiplex PCR reads using MiXCR and keeps one entry per CDR3 protein. The table lists 500,000 to 800,000 distinct CDR3 sequences, more than 12% of them singletons. Sequencing was performed on blood. Receptor source: a woman between 45 and 60 years old with Graves' ophthalmopathy.

The chain links TRBV28 to TRBJ1-6, with D uncertain. The germline V gene encodes CDR1 MDHEN and CDR2 SYDVKM. V lost 4 bases and J lost 5, with 9 bases in between. There are 14 residues in the CDR3. This CDR3 reads CASSWRQHNSPLHF. In DNA, the CDR3 is TGTGCCAGCAGTTGGCGTCAGCATAATTCACCCCTCCACTTT.

This clonotype was found a few times. J is TRBJ2-1 and V is TRBV20-1, with D possibly matching TRBD1 (6 bases). Germline loops: CDR1 DFQATT, CDR2 SNEGSKA (reference sequence). The CDR3 runs to 15 residues. Deletions cut 4 bases from V and 4 bases from J, with 17 bases between. CDR3 DNA sequence: TGCAGTGCTAAAGCGTCCAGGGGTGCTTACAATGAGCAGTTCTTC. It translates to CSAKASRGAYNEQFF.

This clonotype was seen many times. The J gene is TRBJ1-1, the V gene TRBV30, with D possibly matching TRBD1 (6 bases). The germline gives CDR1 GTSNPN, CDR2 SVGIG (reference sequence). The CDR3 has 13 amino acids. The DNA for the CDR3 is TGTGCTCGTCAAGGGGGTCCGAACACTGAAGCTTTCTTT. Protein: CARQGGPNTEAFF.

This clonotype has just a few counts. The V and J genes are TRBV7-6 and TRBJ2-1; tentatively, D is TRBD1 (5 bases). Germline values: CDR1 SGHVS, CDR2 FNYEAQ. V lost 1 base, J lost 9 bases, and 13 bases lay in between. The CDR3 has 14 amino acids. The CDR3 sequence: CASSLDSGLVEQFF. Here the CDR3 DNA reads TGTGCCAGCAGCTTAGACTCAGGGTTGGTTGAGCAGTTCTTC.

This clonotype showed up many times. The rearrangement uses TRBV7-6 and TRBJ2-1; TRBD2 matches 10 bases. The CDR3 is made up of 18 amino acids. The J segment lost 6 bases and the V segment lost 2 bases, leaving 13 bases of the junction unmatched. Per the germline V gene, CDR1 is SGHVS and CDR2 is FNYEAQ. CDR3 nucleotide sequence: TGTGCCAGCAGCTTACAGCAACCCCCGGCTAGCGGGAGCAATGAGCAGTTCTTC. As protein: CASSLQQPPASGSNEQFF.

Many counts were recorded for this clonotype. The chain combines TRBV11-2 with TRBJ2-3, with TRBD2 matching over 14 bases. The germline CDR1 and CDR2 sequences are SGHAT and FQNNGV. J gave up 3 bases and V 3 bases, and 5 bases lay outside the gene matches. The CDR3 is made up of 17 amino acids. The CDR3 nucleotides read TGTGCCAGCAGCTTCCGACTAGCGGGAGGGTTAACAGATACGCAGTATTTT. This encodes CASSFRLAGGLTDTQYF.

This clonotype has a count of ten or more. The chain carries TRBV11-1 and TRBJ2-5; 7 nucleotides line up with TRBD2. V shed 2 bases, J shed 2 bases, and the junction held 14 bases outside the gene matches. Germline V gene sequence: CDR1 SGHAT, CDR2 FQDESV (reference sequence). This CDR3 comprises 18 residues. DNA of the CDR3: TGTGCCAGCAGCTTATACGGTTTCCCTAGCGGAGAGCAAGAGACCCAGTACTTC. Encoded protein: CASSLYGFPSGEQETQYF.

This clonotype appeared many times. The rearrangement uses TRBV11-3 and TRBJ2-3, with D possibly TRBD2 on 5 matching bases. CDR1 is SGHNT and CDR2 is YENEEA in the germline V gene. This CDR3 is built from 17 residues. Trimming shortened V by 5 bases and J by 0 bases, and 18 bases separated the two germline ends. As DNA, the CDR3 is TGTGCCAGCAGCCCCCATAGCGCGTCGTCTAGCACAGATACGCAGTATTTT. Amino acids: CASSPHSASSSTDTQYF.

This clonotype was recorded at least ten times. The gene calls are TRBV20-1 and TRBJ2-7; D ambiguous. Germline CDR1 and CDR2: DFQATT and SNEGSKA (reference sequence). CDR3 length equals 13 residues. The germline V and J ends were trimmed by 0 bases and 0 bases, with 6 bases remaining between them. CDR3 region: CSARDFGSYEQYF. CDR3 bases: TGCAGTGCTAGAGATTTCGGCTCCTACGAGCAGTACTTC.

This clonotype appeared many times. The rearrangement links TRBV2 to TRBJ1-1, with D perhaps TRBD1 (6 bases). Between the trimmed V and J ends, which lost 8 bases and 3 bases, there was a span of 13 bases. The CDR3 covers 13 residues. The V gene's germline CDR1 is SNHLY and CDR2 FYNNEI. In DNA form, the CDR3 reads TGTGCCAGCCGGGGACAAAAGGACACTGAAGCTTTCTTT. Its translation is CASRGQKDTEAFF.

The table lists this clonotype with many counts. Germline and junction disagree at one end, which may indicate a read error. The CDR3 bases are TGTGCCAGCAGTTCCCAGGGATTCCAAGAGACCCAGTACTTC. Its protein is CASSSQGFQETQYF. This chain links TRBV5-1 with TRBJ2-5; D perhaps matches TRBD1 (5 bases). The CDR3 is 14 amino acids. Germline V gene lookup returns CDR1 SGHRS and CDR2 YFSETQ.

This clonotype was detected ten times or more. This chain connects TRBV7-9 to TRBJ2-7, with D perhaps matching TRBD2 (6 bases). This CDR3 has 16 amino acids. Germline lookup yields CDR1 SEHNR and CDR2 FQNEAQ (reference sequence). The V end lost 4 bases, the J end lost 0 bases, and 16 bases lay between the germline ends. For the CDR3, the DNA is TGTGCCAGCAGCTCCCAACCGAGCGGGTACTCCTACGAGCAGTACTTC. Encoded protein: CASSSQPSGYSYEQYF. Based on the CDR3 plus reference TRBV7-9 and TRBJ2-7, the full variable domain is DTGVSQNPRHKITKRGQNVTFRCDPISEHNRLYWYRQTLGQGPEFLTYFQNEAQLEKSRLLSDRFSAERPKGSFSTLEIQRTEQGDSAMYLCASSSQPSGYSYEQYFGPGTRLTVT.

This clonotype has ten or more counts. This rearrangement joins TRBV24-1 to TRBJ2-2, with TRBD2 as a possible D gene (6 bases). This CDR3 has 15 residues. The V end lost 5 bases, the J end lost 4 bases, and 13 bases lay between the germline ends. From germline, CDR1 is KGHDR and CDR2 SFDVKD. CDR3 coding DNA: TGTGCCACCAGTGGACGGGAGTCCGCCACCGGGGAGCTGTTTTTT. Encoded protein: CATSGRESATGELFF.

This chain joins TRBV4-3 and TRBJ2-1; 9 nucleotides agree with TRBD1. J was trimmed by 1 base and V by 2 bases; bases with no gene match: 3. The CDR3 totals 16 residues. Per germline, CDR1 LGHNA and CDR2 YSLEER. The CDR3 nucleotides read TGCGCCAGCAGCCAAAGGACAGGGGATTCCTACAATGAGCAGTTCTTC. Translation: CASSQRTGDSYNEQFF.

This clonotype was observed many times. The rearrangement uses TRBV20-1 and TRBJ1-5; weak D call: TRBD1 (5 bases). The ends were cut back, 5 bases at V and 0 bases at J, with 11 bases in the middle. The CDR3 consists of 14 residues. Germline CDR1 reads DFQATT; CDR2 reads SNEGSKA (reference sequence). The CDR3 coding sequence is TGCAGTGCTCGGGACTTTAATAGCAATCAGCCCCAGCATTTT. Its protein is CSARDFNSNQPQHF.

The chain employs TRBV10-3 and TRBJ2-3; the D call may be TRBD1 or TRBD2 (5 bases each). The CDR3 runs to 15 residues. The germline V and J ends were trimmed by 6 bases and 1 base, with 14 bases remaining between them. Germline V gives CDR1 ENHRY, CDR2 SYGVKD. The CDR3 bases are TGTGCCATCAGGTCCTTCTCGGGGCGCACAGATACGCAGTATTTT. Its protein product is CAIRSFSGRTDTQYF.

This chain uses TRBV4-3 with TRBJ2-1, with D possibly matching TRBD2 (5 bases). Germline V lookup: CDR1 LGHNA, CDR2 YSLEER. The CDR3 is 16 residues long. Trimming took off 0 bases at V and 4 bases at J, with 13 bases between the two ends. CDR3: CASSQDPGLRYNEQFF. The CDR3 nucleotides are TGCGCCAGCAGCCAAGATCCCGGACTGAGATACAATGAGCAGTTCTTC.

This clonotype was recorded at least ten times. This rearrangement joins TRBV20-1 to TRBJ2-5, with D unresolved. The CDR3 contains 13 residues. Germline CDR1 DFQATT, CDR2 SNEGSKA (reference sequence). V dropped 1 base and J dropped 2 bases, with 8 bases sitting between them. The CDR3 spells CSARVRSQETQYF. The CDR3 nucleotides read TGCAGTGCTAGAGTCAGGAGTCAAGAGACCCAGTACTTC.

A note on this clonotype: Just one base apart from a much larger clone, this may be a read error. The chain carries TRBV28 and TRBJ1-1, with D possibly TRBD1 on 6 matching bases. The germline V gene encodes CDR1 MDHEN and CDR2 SYDVKM. The V end lost 6 bases, the J end lost 6 bases, and 11 bases lay between the germline ends. There are 12 residues in the CDR3. CDR3 loop: CASRPGEAEAFF. The CDR3, as DNA: TGTGCCAGCAGACCAGGGGAAGCTGAAGCTTTCTTT.

The chain joins TRBV27 to TRBJ2-7, with 9 bases matching TRBD2. The trim removed 2 bases at V and 7 bases at J, leaving 15 bases unmatched. The CDR3 consists of 17 residues. CDR1 is MNHEY and CDR2 is SMNVEV in the germline V gene (reference sequence). The CDR3 sequence: CASSLRVAGALGGEQYF. The DNA of the CDR3 is TGTGCCAGCAGTTTACGGGTAGCGGGAGCCTTGGGGGGAGAGCAGTACTTC.

This clonotype appeared many times. The chain has TRBV5-1 and TRBJ1-1; D may be TRBD1 (5 bases). V dropped 4 bases and J dropped 8 bases, with 12 bases sitting between them. The germline V gene encodes CDR1 SGHRS and CDR2 YFSETQ. The CDR3 consists of 12 residues. As DNA, the CDR3 is TGCGCCAGCAGCCTAGGACAAACCGAAGCTTTCTTT. Translating gives CASSLGQTEAFF.

The V call is TRBV9, the J call TRBJ2-1; TRBD2 agrees at 8 bases. Germline V gene data show CDR1 as SGDLS and CDR2 as YYNGEE. Trimming at V came to 2 bases and at J to 6 bases, leaving 7 bases not matched to a gene. The CDR3 sequence is 15 residues long. As DNA, the CDR3 is TGTGCCAGCAGCGTCGGAGCGACTAGCGTCAATGAGCAGTTCTTC. It codes for CASSVGATSVNEQFF.

This clonotype has only a few counts. The chain joins TRBV10-2 to TRBJ2-3, with 15 positions matching TRBD2. This CDR3 is 16 amino acids long. The germline V gene has CDR1 WSHSY and CDR2 SAAADI. V was pared by 7 bases and J by 8 bases, with 10 bases of the junction left unmatched. The CDR3 DNA sequence: TGCGCCAGCACCCCTGGACTAGCGGGAGGGAAGAGTACGCAGTATTTT. The encoded protein is CASTPGLAGGKSTQYF.

The table lists this clonotype with many counts. The chain links TRBV2 to TRBJ2-7; no firm D call. The V end lost 7 bases, the J end lost 7 bases, and 20 bases lay between the germline ends. Germline V gives CDR1 SNHLY, CDR2 FYNNEI. The CDR3 is 14 amino acids. DNA for the CDR3: TGTGCCAGCATTGGCCTAGGACCAGTTGCAGAGCAGTACTTC. Translation: CASIGLGPVAEQYF. Variable domain in full (rest from reference TRBV2 and TRBJ2-7): EPEVTQTPSHQVTQMGQEVILRCVPISNHLYFYWYRQILGQKVEFLVSFYNNEISEKSEIFDDQFSVERPDGSNFTLKIRSTKLEDSAMYFCASIGLGPVAEQYFGPGTRLTVT.

This clonotype was counted ten times or more. V gene TRBV30 combines with J gene TRBJ2-3, with no clear D. Between the trimmed V and J ends, which lost 2 bases and 4 bases, there was a span of 7 bases. This CDR3 region has 12 residues. Germline V gene sequence: CDR1 GTSNPN, CDR2 SVGIG (reference sequence). The CDR3 reads CAWSQPPDTQYF. CDR3 coding DNA: TGTGCCTGGAGTCAACCACCAGATACGCAGTATTTT. The full variable domain, in which reference TRBV30 and TRBJ2-3 provide the parts outside the CDR3, is SQTIHQWPATLVQPVGSPLSLECTVEGTSNPNLYWYRQAAGRGLQLLFYSVGIGQISSEVPQNLSASRPQDRQFILSSKKLLLSDSGFYLCAWSQPPDTQYFGPGTRLTVL.

In this sample, this clonotype turned up many times. The chain carries TRBV19 and TRBJ2-7, with D perhaps TRBD2 (6 bases). Trimming took off 4 bases at V and 6 bases at J, with 16 bases between the two ends. The germline CDR1 and CDR2 sequences are LNHDA and SQIVND (reference sequence). This CDR3 comprises 14 residues. The CDR3 DNA reads TGTGCCAGTAGTAAAGCCGGGACTTCAATCGAGCAGTACTTC. Translation gives CASSKAGTSIEQYF.

This clonotype has ten or more counts. V usage is TRBV7-9 and J usage is TRBJ1-2, with D uncertain. Germline V gives CDR1 SEHNR, CDR2 FQNEAQ (reference sequence). The V end lost 4 bases, the J end lost 4 bases, and 13 bases lay between the germline ends. The CDR3 consists of 14 residues. The CDR3 DNA reads TGTGCCAGCAGCTCTTCTCCGGGCAGCTATGGCTACACCTTC. Protein product: CASSSSPGSYGYTF.

The rearrangement uses TRBV2 and TRBJ1-1, with D possibly being TRBD1 (5 bases). Germline V lookup: CDR1 SNHLY, CDR2 FYNNEI. The CDR3 covers 13 residues. With 3 bases removed from V and 2 bases from J, the gap between germline ends came to 7 bases. The CDR3 DNA follows: TGTGCCAGCAGTGACGGGACCAACACTGAAGCTTTCTTT. This gives the protein CASSDGTNTEAFF.

A few counts support this clonotype. A clone one base away is much larger, so this may be a read error. This rearrangement joins TRBV7-3 to TRBJ2-1; D is perhaps TRBD2 (5 bases). The germline gives CDR1 SGHTA, CDR2 FQGTGA. This CDR3 contains 16 residues. Trimming took off 4 bases at V and 2 bases at J, with 15 bases between the two ends. Here the CDR3 reads CASSSLARPAYNEQFF. DNA for the CDR3: TGTGCCAGCAGCTCCTTAGCGAGACCCGCCTACAATGAGCAGTTCTTC.

This clonotype was counted at least ten times. The chain uses TRBV6-2 or TRBV6-3 and TRBJ2-1; 11 bases are a match to TRBD2. Germline CDR1 is MNHEY and CDR2 is SVGEGT. The CDR3 contains 17 residues. V shed 7 bases, J shed 0 bases, and the junction held 8 bases outside the gene matches. Here the CDR3 reads CASKRPGLADSYNEQFF. CDR3 sequence (DNA): TGTGCCAGCAAAAGACCGGGACTAGCGGACTCCTACAATGAGCAGTTCTTC.

In its sample, this clonotype was seen many times. The CDR3, as DNA: TGTGCCAGCAGTACCCCCCCCGGGACTAGAGGATACAATGAGCAGTTCTTC. This codes for CASSTPPGTRGYNEQFF. This chain links TRBV6-2 or TRBV6-3 with TRBJ2-1, with 8 bases aligning to TRBD2. CDR3 length: 17 amino acids. V lost 5 bases to trimming and J lost 4 bases; unmatched junction nucleotides: 13. Germline values: CDR1 MNHEY, CDR2 SVGEGT.